This record covers a single T cell receptor beta chain. The antigen remains undetermined. One end of the junction does not line up with germline, which may come from a read error. This sample was included in a study of regulatory T cells in long-lasting Graves disease. Study-wide results and limits: TRBV28, TRBJ1-2 and TRBJ2-5 were favored in persistent disease.

Arm-PCR of CDR3 regions with iRepertoire HTBI primers generated TCR beta libraries. One entry per CDR3 protein, called by TCRdb with MiXCR from the multiplex PCR reads. Among roughly 440,000 distinct CDR3 sequences listed, about 15% were seen once. The time point was: newly diagnosed GD, antithyroid drugs for less than 3 months. Following extraction of RNA from PBMCs, that RNA was used to make the TCR library. The CDR3 sequence is 14 residues long. The germline CDR1 and CDR2 sequences are MNHEY and SVGAGI. The data were also submitted as part of a second study, on T cells in Graves' hyperthyroidism and ophthalmopathy.

The sequence came from a young woman with Graves disease. The sample in question was peripheral blood mononuclear cells (PBMCs), obtained at new diagnosis, from a patient treated with antithyroid drugs. The V and J genes are TRBV6-5 and TRBJ2-1; D ambiguous. The DNA of the CDR3 is TGTGCCAGCAGTTACGGAAGATCCTACAATGAGCGGTTCTTC. Amino acids: CASSYGRSYNERFF.